This TCR beta chain derives from a study of vaccination and CD4 T cells after COVID-19. Germline CDR1 reads SNHLY; CDR2 reads FYNNEI. The CDR3 has 13 amino acids. V dropped 10 bases and J dropped 2 bases, with 13 bases sitting between them. Treatment denoted: roughly ten-day PBMC culture with coronavirus spike peptide pools or control peptides (ViraFEST assay). Notes on this clonotype: What it binds is not known.

The Oncomine TCR Beta short-read assay generated sequence data from the DNA of cultured CD4+ T cells. Using its own MiXCR run on the PCR reads, TCRdb lists one record per CDR3 protein. The sample lists 15,000 to 25,000 distinct CDR3 sequences; just over 60% were seen once. The chain joins TRBV2 to TRBJ2-3; D perhaps matches TRBD1 (6 bases). Sequencing input: CD4+ T cells from blood, cultured in vitro. The origin of this receptor is a human donor who had recovered from COVID-19. The CDR3 reads CATKGGNTDTQYF. In DNA form, the CDR3 reads TGTGCCACCAAAGGGGGAAACACAGATACGCAGTATTTT.